This T cell receptor (beta chain) was identified in a study of T cells in Graves' hyperthyroidism and ophthalmopathy. Study findings and constraints: In validation, the model predicted ophthalmopathy. These predictions came a median approximately six months before onset. Ophthalmopathy cases were set apart from stable hyperthyroidism by a 13 V-J model.

Germline CDR1 and CDR2: SGHVT and SQSDAQ. Unmatched junction bases numbered 7, after V lost 1 base and J lost 5 bases. This CDR3 spans 16 amino acids. Concerning this clonotype itself: Its matching antigen is unknown.

Regions amplified from RNA transcripts were the TCR beta CDR3 regions. The HTBI primer set served for first-round RT-PCR of the TCR CDR3. Via MiXCR, TCRdb re-called the multiplex PCR reads, giving one row per CDR3 protein. The profile shows some 490,000 distinct CDR3 sequences, about 22% of them singletons. The origin of this receptor is a woman in her seventies with Graves' ophthalmopathy. The chain joins TRBV7-4 to TRBJ1-5, with 8 bases fitting TRBD1. Specimen: blood. CDR3 nucleotides: TGTGCCAGCAGCTTAGACCAGGGGGCGCGAGATCAGCCCCAGCATTTT. The encoded protein is CASSLDQGARDQPQHF.